The 30 T cell receptor beta chains given below trace back to one sample, sequenced in a study of CD8 T cells in ankylosing spondylitis. Study conclusions and caveats: It appeared that ankylosing spondylitis blood was characterized by a TCR beta motif of fewer than 10 highly homologous variants.

TCRdb processed the 5' RACE reads anew with MiXCR; each CDR3 protein has one entry. The sample yields 700,000 or so distinct CDR3 sequences, about 20% seen once. Their antigen targets remain unknown. Material: blood, either unsorted or a sorted T cell fraction (not recorded which). The source of these receptors is a male donor with ankylosing spondylitis.

This clonotype was seen only a few times. The chain recombines TRBV9 with TRBJ2-3; 8 bases agree with TRBD2. V gave up 4 bases and J gave up 5 bases; unmatched junction bases: 12. Germline V gene data show CDR1 as SGDLS and CDR2 as YYNGEE. The CDR3 loop spans 16 amino acids. CDR3 nucleotides: TGTGCCAGCAGCCCCGATAGCGGGAACCGTGGAGATACGCAGTATTTT. The encoded protein is CASSPDSGNRGDTQYF.

The V and J genes are TRBV12-3 or TRBV12-4 and TRBJ1-5; D perhaps matches TRBD1 (5 bases). Trimming left V 3 bases short and J 0 bases short, with 9 bases between. This CDR3 spans 15 amino acids. CDR3 nucleotides: TGTGCCAGCAGTTTTTACGACAGTAGCAATCAGCCCCAGCATTTT. Protein product: CASSFYDSSNQPQHF.

This clonotype was counted many times. The chain links TRBV28 to TRBJ1-2; D ambiguous. With 6 bases removed from V and 6 bases from J, the gap between germline ends came to 14 bases. Per the germline V gene, CDR1 is MDHEN and CDR2 is SYDVKM. The CDR3 has 13 residues. The CDR3 nucleotides read TGTGCCAGCAGCATCCTGGGGAAAAATGGCTACACCTTC. Encoded protein: CASSILGKNGYTF.

This clonotype has more than one count but fewer than ten. The CDR3 spells CASSFPTSGDYEQYF. The CDR3 coding sequence is TGTGCCAGCAGTTTCCCGACTAGCGGGGACTACGAGCAGTACTTC. V is TRBV6-5 and J is TRBJ2-7; 11 positions agree with TRBD2. CDR1 and CDR2 from the germline V gene are MNHEY and SVGAGI. CDR3 length: 15 residues. V was clipped by 4 bases and J by 3 bases; unmatched bases: 5.

The chain carries TRBV27 and TRBJ2-3; tentatively, D is TRBD1 or TRBD2 (5 bases each). This CDR3 region has 17 residues. Trimming removed 3 bases at V and 1 base at J, with 17 bases between. In germline, CDR1 is MNHEY, CDR2 SMNVEV (reference sequence). As DNA, the CDR3 is TGTGCCAGCAGTTTCTCCCCGCCGGGACCTGGCACAGATACGCAGTATTTT. It translates to CASSFSPPGPGTDTQYF.

CDR3 nucleotides: TGTGCCAGCAGTGATAGAAATGGAGGGGTAGCTTTCTTT. It encodes CASSDRNGGVAFF. The V gene is TRBV6-4, the J gene TRBJ1-1, with a weak D call TRBD1 (5 bases). Germline CDR1 and CDR2: MRHNA and SNTAGT. Trimming left V 3 bases short and J 10 bases short, with 15 bases between. This CDR3 has 13 residues.

This clonotype has only a few counts. The chain recombines TRBV20-1 with TRBJ1-6, with 7 positions matching TRBD1. Germline V lookup: CDR1 DFQATT, CDR2 SNEGSKA (reference sequence). The CDR3 runs 14 residues. The trim removed 5 bases at V and 7 bases at J, leaving 8 bases unmatched. CDR3 loop: CSAGRQGVNSPLHF. CDR3 bases: TGCAGTGCTGGCAGACAGGGAGTCAATTCACCCCTCCACTTT.

The chain has TRBV4-1 and TRBJ1-2; D remains ambiguous. The V gene's germline CDR1 is MGHRA and CDR2 YSYEKL. The CDR3 extends over 15 amino acids. Trimming left V 0 bases short and J 5 bases short, with 13 bases between. CDR3 region: CASSQDRPEYYGYTF. Here the CDR3 DNA reads TGCGCCAGCAGCCAAGATAGACCTGAATATTATGGCTACACCTTC.

The chain carries TRBV27 and TRBJ1-1, with 7 nucleotides matching TRBD1. Germline CDR1 and CDR2: MNHEY and SMNVEV (reference sequence). V was pared by 4 bases and J by 3 bases, with 2 bases of the junction left unmatched. CDR3 size: 13 residues. The CDR3 DNA reads TGTGCCAGCAGTTGGCAGGGGGACACTGAAGCTTTCTTT. It translates to CASSWQGDTEAFF.

This chain uses TRBV29-1 with TRBJ1-1; 9 bases match TRBD1. The CDR3 length is 12 residues. Looked up from germline, CDR1 is SQVTM and CDR2 is ANQGSEA. After removal of 7 bases from V and 7 bases from J, the junction contained 7 bases not matched to a gene. In DNA form, the CDR3 reads TGCAGCGCTCGGACAGGGGCGGGTGAAGCTTTCTTT. It encodes CSARTGAGEAFF.

The chain recombines TRBV6-1 with TRBJ2-7, with D hard to call. The CDR3 spans 14 residues. The germline gives CDR1 MNHNS, CDR2 SASEGT. Deletions cut 3 bases from V and 5 bases from J, with 14 bases between. The CDR3 spells CASSDLVGTDEQYF. CDR3 bases: TGTGCCAGCAGTGATTTGGTGGGTACGGACGAGCAGTACTTC.

This clonotype was observed a handful of times. This rearrangement joins TRBV4-1 to TRBJ1-3, with 8 bases lining up with TRBD1. V lost 6 bases to trimming and J lost 3 bases; unmatched junction nucleotides: 10. The CDR3 loop spans 16 amino acids. CDR1 and CDR2 (germline): MGHRA, YSYEKL. The chain's CDR3 is CASSEEDRDFGNTIYF. CDR3 DNA sequence: TGCGCCAGCAGTGAGGAGGACAGGGACTTTGGAAACACCATATATTTT.

The chain recombines TRBV12-3 or TRBV12-4 with TRBJ1-1, with no clear D. This CDR3 spans 13 amino acids. V lost 3 bases and J 0 bases, leaving 5 bases between the germline ends. The CDR3 sequence: CASSFFLNTEAFF. CDR3 bases: TGTGCCAGCAGTTTTTTTCTGAACACTGAAGCTTTCTTT.

In this sample, this clonotype turned up many times. CDR3 sequence reads: CASSSGRSFHEQYF. The CDR3 DNA reads TGTGCCAGCAGTAGCGGGAGGTCTTTCCACGAGCAGTACTTC. The chain is built from TRBV12-3 or TRBV12-4 and TRBJ2-7; the match to TRBD2 covers 9 bases. The CDR3 runs 14 residues. Trimming at V came to 5 bases and at J to 5 bases, leaving 7 bases not matched to a gene.

V usage is TRBV5-1 and J usage is TRBJ2-1, with 8 bases matching TRBD2. This CDR3 contains 16 residues. V was clipped by 0 bases and J by 6 bases; unmatched bases: 8. Germline V lookup: CDR1 SGHRS, CDR2 YFSETQ. CDR3 nucleotide sequence: TGCGCCAGCAGCTTGGTGTTGCGGGAGGCAGGCAATGAGCAGTTCTTC. This sequence encodes CASSLVLREAGNEQFF.

For this clonotype: Given a much more abundant clone one base away, this may be a read error. The chain uses TRBV3-1 and TRBJ2-5; D remains unclear. The germline CDR1 and CDR2 sequences are LGHDT and YNNKEL (reference sequence). V was cut by 2 bases and J by 5 bases, with 3 bases left in between. The CDR3 loop spans 11 amino acids. CDR3 amino acids: CASSQRETQYF. The CDR3 bases are TGTGCCAGCAGCCAAAGGGAGACCCAGTACTTC.

This clonotype was counted a few times. The chain uses TRBV6-1 and TRBJ2-7, with D perhaps TRBD2 (7 bases). Trimming shortened V by 6 bases and J by 2 bases, and 14 bases separated the two germline ends. Germline V lookup: CDR1 MNHNS, CDR2 SASEGT. This CDR3 is built from 14 residues. As DNA, the CDR3 is TGTGCCAGCAGATCGGCGGGGGCCGCCTACGAGCAGTACTTC. This codes for CASRSAGAAYEQYF.

The rearrangement links TRBV27 to TRBJ2-2, with D unresolved. Germline-derived CDR1 and CDR2 are MNHEY and SMNVEV (reference sequence). The V end was cut by 3 bases, the J end by 7 bases, with 9 bases between. CDR3 size: 13 residues. DNA for the CDR3: TGTGCCAGCAGTTTTGGGCAGGACGGGGAGCTGTTTTTT. Protein sequence: CASSFGQDGELFF.

In its sample, this clonotype was seen a few times. The chain uses TRBV9 and TRBJ2-3; D uncertain. From germline, CDR1 is SGDLS and CDR2 YYNGEE. Between the trimmed V and J ends, which lost 6 bases and 4 bases, there was a span of 18 bases. This CDR3 has 15 residues. The chain's CDR3 is CASNQETSASDTQYF. In nucleotides, the CDR3 is TGTGCCAGCAACCAGGAAACGTCAGCCTCAGATACGCAGTATTTT. The whole variable domain, filled in from reference TRBV9 and TRBJ2-3, reads DSGVTQTPKHLITATGQRVTLRCSPRSGDLSVYWYQQSLDQGLQFLIQYYNGEERAKGNILERFSAQQFPDLHSELNLSSLELGDSALYFCASNQETSASDTQYFGPGTRLTVL.

The genes are TRBV27 and TRBJ2-1; no firm D call. V was clipped by 8 bases and J by 4 bases, with 12 bases between them. This CDR3 has 13 amino acids. CDR1 MNHEY and CDR2 SMNVEV come from the germline V gene (reference sequence). Written as DNA, the CDR3 is TGTGCCAGCCTTTCGGGTGGGTACAATGAGCAGTTCTTC. Amino acids: CASLSGGYNEQFF.

The chain joins TRBV9 to TRBJ2-1, with 12 bases that match TRBD2. The CDR3 runs to 14 residues. J lost 10 bases, V lost 0 bases, and 2 bases had no gene match. CDR1 and CDR2 (germline): SGDLS, YYNGEE. CDR3 nucleotides: TGTGCCAGCAGCGTAGCGACTAGCGGGGGAGAGCAGTTCTTC. Translating gives CASSVATSGGEQFF.

This clonotype has at least ten counts. V is TRBV25-1 and J is TRBJ2-5, with TRBD2 as a possible D gene (6 bases). Germline CDR1 is MGHDK and CDR2 is SYGVNS. Between the trimmed V and J ends, which lost 0 bases and 5 bases, there was a span of 7 bases. The CDR3 length is 13 residues. The CDR3 reads CASSEYREETQYF. The CDR3 DNA is TGTGCCAGCAGTGAATATCGGGAGGAGACCCAGTACTTC.

The genes are TRBV30 and TRBJ1-6; 8 bases are a match to TRBD1. This CDR3 region has 13 residues. The V gene end was trimmed by 1 base and the J gene end by 7 bases; junction bases not matched to a gene: 0. CDR1 and CDR2 (germline): GTSNPN, SVGIG (reference sequence). Here the CDR3 DNA reads TGTGCCTGGAGTGGACAGGGGAATTCACCCCTCCACTTT. The encoded protein is CAWSGQGNSPLHF.

This chain joins TRBV4-1 and TRBJ2-5; D may be TRBD1 or TRBD2 (5 bases each). V was clipped by 4 bases and J by 1 base, with 13 bases between them. The CDR3 sequence is 15 residues long. Per the germline V gene, CDR1 is MGHRA and CDR2 is YSYEKL. CDR3 protein: CASSPSMGVQETQYF. DNA of the CDR3: TGCGCCAGCAGCCCATCCATGGGGGTCCAAGAGACCCAGTACTTC.

This sequence joins TRBV4-3 and TRBJ2-1; no reliable D call. Germline V CDR1 and CDR2: LGHNA, YSLEER. This CDR3 region has 17 residues. V dropped 0 bases and J dropped 0 bases, with 12 bases sitting between them. For the CDR3, the DNA is TGCGCCAGCAGCCAAGATAGGGCGCTCAGCTCCTACAATGAGCAGTTCTTC. Protein sequence: CASSQDRALSSYNEQFF.

The J gene is TRBJ2-1, the V gene TRBV20-1; 9 bases align to TRBD2. J lost 5 bases, V lost 6 bases, and 8 bases had no gene match. The CDR3 runs to 14 residues. CDR1 is DFQATT and CDR2 is SNEGSKA in the germline V gene (reference sequence). The chain's CDR3 is CSAWGLAGHNEQFF. The CDR3 bases are TGCAGTGCGTGGGGACTAGCTGGACACAATGAGCAGTTCTTC.

This clonotype was counted only a few times. CDR3 bases: TGTGCCAGCAGTTTTGAACAGGCTGGGACCGGGGAGCTGTTTTTT. Protein product: CASSFEQAGTGELFF. V usage is TRBV27 and J usage is TRBJ2-2, with D perhaps TRBD1 (5 bases). The length of the CDR3 is 15 residues. Germline lookup yields CDR1 MNHEY and CDR2 SMNVEV (reference sequence). V lost 3 bases and J lost 5, with 13 bases in between.

This clonotype was seen a few times. The rearrangement joins TRBV25-1 to TRBJ1-2; D might be TRBD1 (5 bases). CDR3 size: 13 residues. Germline CDR1 and CDR2: MGHDK and SYGVNS. The ends were cut back, 1 base at V and 7 bases at J, with 10 bases in the middle. The CDR3 loop reads CASSEFPGLGYTF. CDR3 nucleotide sequence: TGTGCCAGCAGTGAATTCCCAGGGCTTGGCTACACCTTC.

This clonotype came up many times. This CDR3 reads CASGGTVNEKLFF. As DNA, the CDR3 is TGTGCCAGCGGGGGAACAGTTAATGAAAAACTGTTTTTT. The chain recombines TRBV7-9 with TRBJ1-4, with D possibly being TRBD1 (5 bases). CDR3 length: 13 residues. Germline assignment: CDR1 SEHNR and CDR2 FQNEAQ (reference sequence). V lost 8 bases, J lost 4 bases, and 11 bases lay in between.

This clonotype was counted only a few times. V gene TRBV7-2 combines with J gene TRBJ2-3; D possibly corresponds to TRBD2 (5 bases). CDR3 length: 15 residues. Trimming shortened V by 5 bases and J by 0 bases, and 12 bases separated the two germline ends. The germline V gene encodes CDR1 SGHTA and CDR2 FQGNSA. The CDR3 loop reads CASSPGLISTDTQYF. The CDR3 DNA reads as TGTGCCAGCAGCCCTGGACTGATTAGCACAGATACGCAGTATTTT.